This TCR beta chain derives from a study of blood T cell repertoires in COVID-19 (dated by TCRdb to between 2020 and 2021). With regard to the full study: The collaborator samples originated in the United States, Italy and Spain and spanned the acute and convalescent phases of COVID-19. Samples came from the ongoing ImmuneRACE study (first 160 participants) plus 1,254 subjects from 6 global collaborators. The repertoires were released in a freely available public database intended as a resource for research on the immune response to SARS-CoV-2. Where HLA class I and class II types were available, the types were taken from metadata supplied by the sample provider, not from assay-based typing. A de-identified subject ID, COVID-19 status, age in years and sex were almost always included in the sample metadata. The prospective study material was composed of cDNA or gDNA derived from T cells, B-cell-depleted T cells, or PBMCs. Subjects who had been exposed to COVID-19, were actively infected with it, or had recovered from it provided the deeply sampled blood TCRbeta repertoires that made up the dataset.

Enrolling through a virtual design, the prospective study's participants ranged in age from roughly 18 to 89 years and lived across roughly 24 United States geographic areas. To assign participants to cohorts, the prospective study relied on clinical history that participants themselves reported in a screening survey and a study questionnaire. Each participant in the prospective study had whole blood, serum and a nasopharyngeal or oropharyngeal swab collected by mobile phlebotomists. Additional blood draws and questionnaires over a 2-month period could optionally be provided by prospective study participants. Prospective study blood samples were shipped either frozen or at room temperature before DNA extraction. Summary of the overall study and its limitations: How much clinical and demographic metadata was included differed by source and by participant, and the metadata was provided uncurated.

Of note for this clone: Its target antigen remains unknown. Base qualities were left out, and no much larger clone turns up one base away.

V is shortened by 6 bases, J by 2 bases, and the region joining them spans 7 bases. From its cysteine to its phenylalanine, the CDR3 spans 12 amino acids. Just the 36-base CDR3 DNA is kept, in frame starting at base 1. Based on the germline V gene (reference sequence), the CDR1 and CDR2 sequences are SEHNR and FQNEAQ. TCRbeta CDR3 regions were amplified from genomic DNA using the immunoSEQ Assay, a bias-controlled multiplex PCR. Per the source publication's procedure: Nucleated cell counts per sample were estimated from amplification of reference gene primers within the assay. To quantify the absolute abundance of each unique TCRbeta CDR3 rearrangement, sequence reads were collapsed and filtered. For each sample, productive Simpson clonality was calculated as the square root of Simpson's diversity index across productive rearrangements. Not all clones reach the TCRdb copy of this immuneACCESS table, which keeps in-frame sequences only. Checked studies attribute under half of the gap to unresolved V genes and leave the rest unexplained. The DNA gave D and trimming, while V, J and clone size come from that table. For this sample the table gives roughly 260,000 clones, of which about 90% were detected only once. The top ten hold 1% to 1.5% of the sample.

The sequence is built from TRBV7-9 and TRBJ1-2; a weak D assignment points to TRBD1 (6 bases agree). This receptor was identified in a human donor in a cohort exposed to, infected with or recovered from COVID-19 (not recorded which). The donor label of this sample is uncertain. The source material was PBMCs or T cells enriched from blood (not recorded which). This receptor has the CDR3 CASSGQNYGYTF. The DNA sequence is given as TGTGCCAGCAGTGGACAGAACTATGGCTACACCTTC. With the rest looked up from the reference TRBV7-9 and TRBJ1-2 genes rather than sequenced, the full variable domain is DTGVSQNPRHKITKRGQNVTFRCDPISEHNRLYWYRQTLGQGPEFLTYFQNEAQLEKSRLLSDRFSAERPKGSFSTLEIQRTEQGDSAMYLCASSGQNYGYTFGSGTRLTVV.